The 2 T cell receptor beta chains below all came from one sample that was sequenced in a study of monozygotic twins with inflammatory bowel disease. One entry per CDR3 protein, without DNA, is what TCRdb gives after re-calling the 5' RACE reads. This sample's table reports approximately 300,000 distinct CDR3 sequences. The sequenced sample was blood. The receptors derive from a human donor with ulcerative colitis or Crohn's disease, or a healthy co-twin of an affected twin (not recorded which).

This chain links TRBV10-1 with TRBJ1-5; the D gene TCRdb calls, TRBD1, cannot be checked with no DNA. CDR1 is WNHNN and CDR2 is SYGVQD in the germline V gene (reference sequence). The CDR3 has 14 amino acids. The CDR3 sequence is CASSEQGSGGPQHF.

The rearrangement uses TRBV7-8 and TRBJ1-5; no DNA is available, so the TRBD1 call from TCRdb remains unchecked. The CDR3 has 16 residues. Germline CDR1 SGHVS, CDR2 FQNEAQ. CDR3 residues: CASSLAEQGTNQPQHF. The complete variable domain, with remaining parts taken from reference TRBV7-8 and TRBJ1-5, reads GAGVSQSPRYKVAKRGQDVALRCDPISGHVSLFWYQQALGQGPEFLTYFQNEAQLDKSGLPSDRFFAERPEGSVSTLKIQRTQQEDSAVYLCASSLAEQGTNQPQHFGDGTRLSIL.